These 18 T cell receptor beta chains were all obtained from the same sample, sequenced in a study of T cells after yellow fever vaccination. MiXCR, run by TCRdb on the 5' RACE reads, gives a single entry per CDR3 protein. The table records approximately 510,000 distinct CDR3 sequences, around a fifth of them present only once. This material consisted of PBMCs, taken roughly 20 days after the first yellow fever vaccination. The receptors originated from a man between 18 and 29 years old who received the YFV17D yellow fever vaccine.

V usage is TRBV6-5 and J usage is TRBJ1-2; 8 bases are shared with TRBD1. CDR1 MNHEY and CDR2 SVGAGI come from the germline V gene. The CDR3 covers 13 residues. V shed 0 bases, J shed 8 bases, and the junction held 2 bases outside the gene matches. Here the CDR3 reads CASSYSTGGGYTF. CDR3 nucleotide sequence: TGTGCCAGCAGTTACTCCACAGGGGGAGGCTACACCTTC.

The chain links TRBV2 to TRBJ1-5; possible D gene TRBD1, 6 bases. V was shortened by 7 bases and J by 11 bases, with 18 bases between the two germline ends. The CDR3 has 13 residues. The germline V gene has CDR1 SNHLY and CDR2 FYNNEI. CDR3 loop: CASMTTGTSTQHF. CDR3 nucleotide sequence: TGTGCCAGCATGACCACAGGGACATCTACCCAGCATTTT.

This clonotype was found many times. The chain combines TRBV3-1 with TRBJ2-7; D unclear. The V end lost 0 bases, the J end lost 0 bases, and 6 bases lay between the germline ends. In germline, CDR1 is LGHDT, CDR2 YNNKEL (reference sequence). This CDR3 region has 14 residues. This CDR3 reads CASSQERSSYEQYF. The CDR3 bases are TGTGCCAGCAGCCAAGAACGCAGCTCCTACGAGCAGTACTTC.

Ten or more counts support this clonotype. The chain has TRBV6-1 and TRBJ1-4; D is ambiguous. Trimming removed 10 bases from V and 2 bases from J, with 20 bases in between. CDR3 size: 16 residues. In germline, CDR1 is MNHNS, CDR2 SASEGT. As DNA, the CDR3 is TGTGCCACTACCAGTGCGATCACAGCGACTAATGAAAAACTGTTTTTT. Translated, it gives CATTSAITATNEKLFF.

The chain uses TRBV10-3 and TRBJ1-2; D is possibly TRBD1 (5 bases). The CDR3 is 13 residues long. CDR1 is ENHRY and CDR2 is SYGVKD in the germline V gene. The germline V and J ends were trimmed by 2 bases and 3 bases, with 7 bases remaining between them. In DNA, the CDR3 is TGTGCCATCAGTGAGGGGGCGGACTATGGCTACACCTTC. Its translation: CAISEGADYGYTF.

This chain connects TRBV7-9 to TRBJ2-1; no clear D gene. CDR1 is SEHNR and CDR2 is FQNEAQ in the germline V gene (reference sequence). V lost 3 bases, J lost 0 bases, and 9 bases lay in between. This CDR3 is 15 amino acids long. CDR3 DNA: TGTGCCAGCAGCTTCTCCGACGGCTCCTACAATGAGCAGTTCTTC. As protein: CASSFSDGSYNEQFF.

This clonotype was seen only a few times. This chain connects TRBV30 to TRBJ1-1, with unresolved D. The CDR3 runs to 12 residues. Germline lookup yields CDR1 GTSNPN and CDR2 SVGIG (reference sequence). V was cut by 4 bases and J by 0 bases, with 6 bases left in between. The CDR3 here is CAWIVLNTEAFF. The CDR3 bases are TGTGCCTGGATTGTCCTGAACACTGAAGCTTTCTTT.

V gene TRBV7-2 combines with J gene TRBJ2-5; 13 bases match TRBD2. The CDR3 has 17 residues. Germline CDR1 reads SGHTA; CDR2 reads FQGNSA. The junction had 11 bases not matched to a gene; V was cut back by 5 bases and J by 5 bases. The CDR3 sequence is CASSHRLAGGHRETQYF. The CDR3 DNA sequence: TGTGCCAGCAGCCATCGACTAGCGGGGGGCCACCGGGAGACCCAGTACTTC.

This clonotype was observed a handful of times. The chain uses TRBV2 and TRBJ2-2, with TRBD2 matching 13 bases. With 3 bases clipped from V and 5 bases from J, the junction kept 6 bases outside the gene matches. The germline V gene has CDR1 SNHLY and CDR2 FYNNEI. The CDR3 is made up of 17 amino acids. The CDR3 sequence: CASSDGLAGVDTGELFF. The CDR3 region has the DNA TGTGCCAGCAGTGATGGACTAGCGGGGGTTGATACCGGGGAGCTGTTTTTT.

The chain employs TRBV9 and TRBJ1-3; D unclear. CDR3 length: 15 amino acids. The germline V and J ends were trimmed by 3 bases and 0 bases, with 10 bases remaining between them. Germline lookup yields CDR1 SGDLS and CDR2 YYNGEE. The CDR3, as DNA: TGTGCCAGCAGCGGTGGGATCAGCTCTGGAAACACCATATATTTT. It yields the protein CASSGGISSGNTIYF.

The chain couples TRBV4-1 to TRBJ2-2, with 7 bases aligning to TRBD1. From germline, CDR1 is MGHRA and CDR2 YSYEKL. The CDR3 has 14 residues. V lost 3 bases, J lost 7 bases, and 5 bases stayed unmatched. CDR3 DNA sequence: TGCGCCAGCAGCCAGGCGACAGGGAACGGGGAGCTGTTTTTT. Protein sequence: CASSQATGNGELFF.

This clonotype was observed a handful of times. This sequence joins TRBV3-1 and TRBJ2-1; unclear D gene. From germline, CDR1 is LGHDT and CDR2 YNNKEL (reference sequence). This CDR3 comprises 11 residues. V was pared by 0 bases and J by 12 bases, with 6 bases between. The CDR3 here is CASSQDRGQFF. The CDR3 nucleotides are TGTGCCAGCAGCCAAGACAGAGGGCAGTTCTTC.

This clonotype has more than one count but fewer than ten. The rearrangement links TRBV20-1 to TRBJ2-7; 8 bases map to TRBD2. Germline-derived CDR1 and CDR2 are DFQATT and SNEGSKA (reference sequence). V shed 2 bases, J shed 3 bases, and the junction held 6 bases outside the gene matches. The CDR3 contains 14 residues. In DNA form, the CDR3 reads TGCAGTGCTAGAATAGCGGGGACCATCTACGAGCAGTACTTC. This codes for CSARIAGTIYEQYF.

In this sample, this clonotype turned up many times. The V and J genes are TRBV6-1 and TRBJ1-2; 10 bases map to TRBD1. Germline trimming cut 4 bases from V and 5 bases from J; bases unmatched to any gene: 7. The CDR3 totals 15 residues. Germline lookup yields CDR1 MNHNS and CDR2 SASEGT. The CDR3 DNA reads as TGTGCCAGCAGTGCTACCGGGACAGGGGCATATGGCTACACCTTC. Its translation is CASSATGTGAYGYTF.

CDR3: CASSAGPSNTGELFF. The CDR3 DNA is TGTGCCAGCAGCGCGGGACCATCAAACACCGGGGAGCTGTTTTTT. The chain combines TRBV9 with TRBJ2-2; D may correspond to TRBD1 or TRBD2 (5 bases each). Germline CDR1 and CDR2: SGDLS and YYNGEE. This CDR3 region has 15 residues. Trimming cost V 3 bases and J 2 bases, with 11 bases left between them.

Here the CDR3 DNA reads TGCGCCAGCAGCTTGGAGGAAGGATACAATGAGCAGTTCTTC. It yields the protein CASSLEEGYNEQFF. The chain employs TRBV5-1 and TRBJ2-1; no firm D call. CDR1 is SGHRS and CDR2 is YFSETQ in the germline V gene. The CDR3 loop spans 14 amino acids. The V and J ends lost 0 bases and 4 bases respectively, with 8 bases between them.

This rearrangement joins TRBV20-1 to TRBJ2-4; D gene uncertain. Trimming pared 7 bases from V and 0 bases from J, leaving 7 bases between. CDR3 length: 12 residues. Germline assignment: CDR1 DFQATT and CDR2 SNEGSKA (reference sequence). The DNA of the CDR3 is TGCAGTGTTCCTGTAGCCAAAAACATTCAGTACTTC. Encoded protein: CSVPVAKNIQYF.

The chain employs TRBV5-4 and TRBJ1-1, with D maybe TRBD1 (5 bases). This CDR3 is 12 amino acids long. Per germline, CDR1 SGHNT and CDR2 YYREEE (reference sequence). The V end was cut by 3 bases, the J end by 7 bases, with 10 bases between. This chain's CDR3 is CASSWGPNEAFF. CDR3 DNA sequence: TGTGCCAGCAGCTGGGGACCGAATGAAGCTTTCTTT.